The T cell receptor beta chain under discussion was sequenced for a study of shared clonotypes between healthy human individuals. Only in-frame clones appear in the TCRdb table, and some are missing; sequencing was by immunoSEQ multiplex PCR. This table has 730,000 or so clones, about 78% appearing once. CDR1 is WNHNN and CDR2 is SYGVQD in the germline V gene (reference sequence). This CDR3 is 15 amino acids long. J lost 6 bases, V lost 5 bases, and 6 bases had no gene match. Sequenced input: memory CD4+ T cells sorted from blood. The subset denotes: CD45RA-negative fraction. This TCR derives from a woman aged 25 to 39 in good health. V usage is TRBV10-1 and J usage is TRBJ2-2; 10 bases fit TRBD2. For the CDR3, the DNA is TGCGCCAGCAGTTCTAGCGGGAGTCGATCCGGGGAGCTGTTTTTT. It yields the protein CASSSSGSRSGELFF.